This is a list of T cell receptor beta chains from one sample in a study of regulatory T cells in long-lasting Graves disease. TCRdb ran MiXCR on the multiplex PCR reads and lists one entry per CDR3 protein. The sample consists of nearly 350,000 distinct CDR3 sequences, around 19% of them appearing once. Sequencing used peripheral blood mononuclear cells (PBMCs), obtained when the disease was refractory, from a patient treated with antithyroid drugs. Receptor source: a female donor with Graves disease. Each CDR3 is given with its conserved first and last residue. D genes are given only for firm matches. The listing skips clone size in some rows; elsewhere it reads once, few, many or a size class.

TRBV29-1	-	-	TRBJ1-1	CSVEEGTNTEASF	TGCAGCGTTGAAGAGGGTACGAACACTGAAGCTTCCTTT
TRBV7-8	-	-	TRBJ2-7	CASSQVPGNEQYF	TGTGCCAGCAGCCAAGTACCAGGGAACGAGCAGTACTTC
TRBV4-1	-	-	TRBJ2-7	CASSRVSGTRIGEQYF	TGCGCCAGCAGCCGAGTTTCCGGGACCCGGATAGGAGAGCAGTACTTC
TRBV20-1	-	few	TRBJ2-1	CSARDKENSYNEQFF	TGCAGTGCTAGAGATAAGGAAAACTCCTACAATGAGCAGTTCTTC
TRBV20-1	TRBD2	few	TRBJ2-1	CAWTSGITGEQFF	TGCGCCTGGACTAGCGGGATTACAGGGGAGCAGTTCTTC
TRBV5-1	-	-	TRBJ1-1	CASSPLTGSEAFF	TGCGCCAGCAGCCCTTTGACAGGCTCTGAAGCTTTCTTT
TRBV20-1	-	few	TRBJ1-5	CSARDPGQPVTNQPQHF	TGCAGTGCTAGAGATCCCGGACAGCCAGTAACAAATCAGCCCCAGCATTTT
TRBV7-2	TRBD1	-	TRBJ2-1	CASSMDRSSYNEQFF	TGTGCCAGCAGCATGGACAGGAGCTCCTACAATGAGCAGTTCTTC
TRBV3-1	TRBD1	many	TRBJ1-2	CASSQVSGGRGYTF	TGTGCCAGCAGCCAAGTCTCAGGGGGCAGGGGCTACACCTTC
TRBV7-2	-	many	TRBJ1-2	CASSLQNLYGYTF	TGTGCCAGCAGCTTACAGAATCTCTATGGCTACACCTTC
TRBV3-1	-	few	TRBJ2-1	CASSPLAISYNEQFF	TGTGCCAGCAGCCCGTTGGCTATCTCCTACAATGAGCAGTTCTTC
TRBV24-1	TRBD1	-	TRBJ1-5	CATSDSDRGSNQPQHF	TGTGCCACCAGTGACTCCGACAGGGGGTCTAATCAGCCCCAGCATTTT
TRBV2	-	many	TRBJ2-2	CASSDSTGELFF	TGTGCCAGCAGCGATTCCACCGGGGAGCTGTTTTTT
TRBV19	TRBD1	once	TRBJ1-6	CASSSRTGGAGSPLHF	TGTGCCAGTAGTTCGCGGACAGGGGGCGCAGGCTCACCCCTCCACTTT
TRBV3-1	-	once	TRBJ2-7	CASGQANEQYF	TGTGCCAGCGGCCAAGCGAACGAGCAGTACTTC
TRBV29-1	TRBD1	few	TRBJ1-1	CSVGWDSEAFF	TGCAGCGTTGGGTGGGACAGTGAAGCTTTCTTT
TRBV5-5	TRBD1	many	TRBJ2-5	CASSLDGTGDETQYF	TGTGCCAGCAGCTTGGATGGGACAGGGGATGAGACCCAGTACTTC
TRBV15	-	many	TRBJ1-1	CATSRGRTNPNTEAFF	TGTGCCACCAGCAGAGGTCGGACAAACCCGAACACTGAAGCTTTCTTT
TRBV9	-	few	TRBJ2-2	CASRRFPANTGELFF	TGTGCCAGCAGACGATTCCCCGCGAACACCGGGGAGCTGTTTTTT
TRBV12-3/TRBV12-4	-	many	TRBJ1-1	CASSLRGTVWTEAFF	TGTGCCAGCAGTTTAAGGGGGACGGTTTGGACTGAAGCTTTCTTT
TRBV10-3	TRBD1	-	TRBJ2-7	CAISESGTGYEQYF	TGTGCCATCAGTGAGTCAGGGACAGGCTACGAGCAGTACTTC
TRBV20-1	-	many	TRBJ1-2	CSAILRRGLRAGGYTF	TGCAGTGCTATCCTTCGGAGGGGACTCAGGGCAGGGGGCTACACCTTC
TRBV29-1	TRBD2	-	TRBJ2-7	CSVREGATHEQYF	TGCAGCGTTCGGGAGGGAGCTACACACGAGCAGTACTTC
TRBV2	-	few	TRBJ2-7	CASSAGPKYF	TGTGCCAGCAGTGCCGGGCCTAAGTACTTC
TRBV27	TRBD2	-	TRBJ2-5	CASRQVLAGGPRGTQYF	TGTGCCAGCAGACAGGTGTTAGCGGGGGGCCCCAGGGGGACCCAGTACTTC
TRBV28	-	many	TRBJ2-6	CASSPSWRSGANVLTF	TGTGCCAGCAGTCCCTCTTGGCGATCCGGGGCCAACGTCCTGACTTTC
TRBV12-3/TRBV12-4	-	many	TRBJ1-5	CASSSRGYNQPQHF	TGTGCCAGCAGTTCCAGGGGTTACAATCAGCCCCAGCATTTT
TRBV19	-	-	TRBJ1-5	CASSIVGGRAQPQHF	TGTGCCAGTAGTATCGTCGGGGGAAGGGCGCAGCCCCAGCATTTT
TRBV28	TRBD1	many	TRBJ2-7	CASSVGTVAYEQYF	TGTGCCAGCAGCGTCGGGACAGTGGCCTACGAGCAGTACTTC
TRBV28	-	many	TRBJ2-7	CASSLSLGLATYEQYF	TGTGCCAGCAGTTTATCCCTAGGGCTAGCAACCTACGAGCAGTACTTC
TRBV3-1	-	-	TRBJ1-5	CASSQDRGARPQHF	TGTGCCAGCAGCCAAGATAGGGGGGCCCGGCCCCAGCATTTT
TRBV5-1	-	few	TRBJ1-1	CASSLVPGETEAFF	TGCGCCAGCAGCTTGGTCCCAGGGGAGACTGAAGCTTTCTTT
TRBV19	TRBD1	few	TRBJ2-7	CASRDRGSYEQYF	TGTGCCAGTAGGGACAGGGGTTCCTACGAGCAGTACTTC
TRBV28	-	-	TRBJ1-3	CASSPGFVSGNTIYF	TGTGCCAGCAGTCCAGGATTTGTCTCTGGAAACACCATATATTTT
TRBV19	TRBD1	few	TRBJ1-2	CASSLRDRGIDGYTF	TGTGCCAGTAGTCTACGGGACAGGGGAATCGATGGCTACACCTTC